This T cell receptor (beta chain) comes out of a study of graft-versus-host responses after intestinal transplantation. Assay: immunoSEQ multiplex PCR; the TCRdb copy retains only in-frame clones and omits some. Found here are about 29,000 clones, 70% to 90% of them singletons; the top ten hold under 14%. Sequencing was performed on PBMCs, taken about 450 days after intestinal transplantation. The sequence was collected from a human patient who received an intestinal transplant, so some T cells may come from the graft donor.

CDR3 in amino acids: CASSSTGGRSEQYF. CDR3 nucleotides: TGTGCCAGCAGTTCCACAGGGGGCCGTTCCGAGCAGTACTTC. The rearrangement joins TRBV2 to TRBJ2-5; 9 bases align to TRBD1. The J call may be faulty, since TRBJ2-7 better matches the DNA end. CDR1 SNHLY and CDR2 FYNNEI come from the germline V gene. The CDR3 consists of 14 residues.